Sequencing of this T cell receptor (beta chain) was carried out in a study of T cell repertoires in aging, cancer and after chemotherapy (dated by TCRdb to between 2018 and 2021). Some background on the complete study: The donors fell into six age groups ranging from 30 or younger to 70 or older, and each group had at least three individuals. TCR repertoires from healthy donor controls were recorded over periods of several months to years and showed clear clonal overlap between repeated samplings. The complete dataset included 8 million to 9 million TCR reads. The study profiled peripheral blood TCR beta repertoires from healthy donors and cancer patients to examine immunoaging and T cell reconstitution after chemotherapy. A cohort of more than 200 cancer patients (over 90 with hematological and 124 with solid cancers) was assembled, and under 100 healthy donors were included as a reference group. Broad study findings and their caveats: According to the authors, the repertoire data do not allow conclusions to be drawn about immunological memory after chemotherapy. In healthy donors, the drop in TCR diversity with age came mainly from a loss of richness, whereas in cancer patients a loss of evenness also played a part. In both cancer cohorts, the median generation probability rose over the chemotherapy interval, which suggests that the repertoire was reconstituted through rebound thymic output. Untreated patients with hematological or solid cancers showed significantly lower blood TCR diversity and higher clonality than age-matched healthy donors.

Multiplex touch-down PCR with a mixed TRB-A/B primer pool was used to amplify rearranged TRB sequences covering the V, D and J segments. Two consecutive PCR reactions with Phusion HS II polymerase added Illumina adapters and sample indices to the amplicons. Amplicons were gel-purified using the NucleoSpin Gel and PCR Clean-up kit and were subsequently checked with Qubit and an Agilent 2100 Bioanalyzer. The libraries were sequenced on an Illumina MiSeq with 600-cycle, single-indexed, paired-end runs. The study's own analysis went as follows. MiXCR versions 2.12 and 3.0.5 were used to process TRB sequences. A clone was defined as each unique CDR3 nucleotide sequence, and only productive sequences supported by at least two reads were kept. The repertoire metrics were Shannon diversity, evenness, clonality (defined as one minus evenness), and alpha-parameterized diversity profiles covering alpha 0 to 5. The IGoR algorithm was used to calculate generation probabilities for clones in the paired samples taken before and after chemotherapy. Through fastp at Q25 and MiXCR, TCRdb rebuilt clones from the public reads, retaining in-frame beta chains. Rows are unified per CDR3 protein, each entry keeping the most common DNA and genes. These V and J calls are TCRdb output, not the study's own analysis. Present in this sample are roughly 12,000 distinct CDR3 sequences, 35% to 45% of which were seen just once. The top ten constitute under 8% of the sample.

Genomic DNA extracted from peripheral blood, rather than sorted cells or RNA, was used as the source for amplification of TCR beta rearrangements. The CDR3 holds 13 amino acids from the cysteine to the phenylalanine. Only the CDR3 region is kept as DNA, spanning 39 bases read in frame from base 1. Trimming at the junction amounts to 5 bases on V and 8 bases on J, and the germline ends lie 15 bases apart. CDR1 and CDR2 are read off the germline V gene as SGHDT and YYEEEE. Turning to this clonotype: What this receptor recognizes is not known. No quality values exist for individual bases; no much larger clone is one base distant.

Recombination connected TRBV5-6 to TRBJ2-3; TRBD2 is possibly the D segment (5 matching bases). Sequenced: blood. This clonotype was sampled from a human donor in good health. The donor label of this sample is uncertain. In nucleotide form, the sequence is TGTGCCAGCAGGAGGGAGCTGGGAGTTACGCAGTATTTT. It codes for CASRRELGVTQYF.